The next 26 T cell receptor beta chains were all read from a single sample in a study of regulatory T cells in long-lasting Graves disease. For TCR beta, libraries came from iRepertoire HTBI primers and Arm-PCR of CDR3 regions. TCRdb ran MiXCR on the multiplex PCR reads and lists one entry per CDR3 protein. Of roughly 530,000 distinct CDR3 sequences listed, roughly 16% are singletons. Time point given: newly diagnosed GD, antithyroid drugs for less than 3 months. Following extraction of RNA from PBMCs, that RNA was used to make the TCR library. This sample was also put to use in a study of T cells in Graves' hyperthyroidism and ophthalmopathy.

Specimen: peripheral blood mononuclear cells (PBMCs), collected at new diagnosis, from a patient treated with antithyroid drugs. The receptors were gathered from a woman in her forties or fifties with Graves disease.

V and J are TRBV9 and TRBJ2-1; maybe TRBD1 (5 bases). Germline loops: CDR1 SGDLS, CDR2 YYNGEE. The CDR3 spans 15 residues. Trimming stripped 0 bases from V and 1 base from J, with 8 bases between. CDR3 in amino acids: CASSVAGLSYNEQFF. The CDR3 bases are TGTGCCAGCAGCGTAGCAGGGCTATCCTACAATGAGCAGTTCTTC. The variable domain in full, with the rest retrieved from reference TRBV9 and TRBJ2-1, is DSGVTQTPKHLITATGQRVTLRCSPRSGDLSVYWYQQSLDQGLQFLIQYYNGEERAKGNILERFSAQQFPDLHSELNLSSLELGDSALYFCASSVAGLSYNEQFFGPGTRLTVL.

This clonotype has just a few counts. The chain recombines TRBV20-1 with TRBJ1-1; D unresolved. The CDR3 runs 14 residues. V was clipped by 4 bases and J by 1 base, with 13 bases between them. Germline CDR1 DFQATT, CDR2 SNEGSKA (reference sequence). DNA of the CDR3: TGCAGTGCTATTGGCGCAGATTCGAACACTGAAGCTTTCTTT. It codes for CSAIGADSNTEAFF.

This clonotype was seen a handful of times. The chain is built from TRBV20-1 and TRBJ1-1, with D unclear. Looked up from germline, CDR1 is DFQATT and CDR2 is SNEGSKA (reference sequence). The germline V and J ends were trimmed by 1 base and 0 bases, with 9 bases remaining between them. This CDR3 region has 14 residues. As DNA, the CDR3 is TGCAGTGCTAGAGTAGGGCACATGAACACTGAAGCTTTCTTT. Protein product: CSARVGHMNTEAFF.

Ten or more counts support this clonotype. The chain carries TRBV18 and TRBJ1-2; 7 bases match TRBD1. The CDR3 contains 15 residues. V lost 3 bases to trimming and J lost 3 bases; unmatched junction nucleotides: 7. From germline, CDR1 is KGHSH and CDR2 LQKENI. CDR3 nucleotide sequence: TGTGCCAGCTCACCCAACGACAGGGTTGACTATGGCTACACCTTC. Its protein is CASSPNDRVDYGYTF.

The rearrangement uses TRBV12-3 or TRBV12-4 and TRBJ1-1; D is uncertain. V shed 6 bases and J shed 5 bases, with 10 bases lying between them. The CDR3 contains 12 residues. CDR3 loop: CASSRTVTEAFF. The CDR3 bases are TGTGCCAGCAGCAGGACCGTAACTGAAGCTTTCTTT.

V gene TRBV24-1 combines with J gene TRBJ2-5, with 7 bases matching TRBD1. This CDR3 spans 16 amino acids. The J segment lost 0 bases and the V segment lost 3 bases, leaving 6 bases of the junction unmatched. From germline, CDR1 is KGHDR and CDR2 SFDVKD. The CDR3 bases are TGTGCCACCAGTGATGACAGGGTCGGGAACCAAGAGACCCAGTACTTC. Amino acid sequence: CATSDDRVGNQETQYF.

The J gene is TRBJ1-3, the V gene TRBV6-1, with D unresolved. The V and J ends lost 2 bases and 1 base respectively, with 15 bases between them. The CDR3 loop spans 17 amino acids. The germline gives CDR1 MNHNS, CDR2 SASEGT. The CDR3 nucleotides read TGTGCCAGCAGTGAAATACCCCGTATGGGGTCTGGAAACACCATATATTTT. The encoded protein is CASSEIPRMGSGNTIYF.

This chain links TRBV28 with TRBJ2-3, with D tentatively TRBD2 (5 bases). Trimming removed 5 bases from V and 5 bases from J, with 14 bases in between. The CDR3 sequence is 14 residues long. Germline V gene lookup returns CDR1 MDHEN and CDR2 SYDVKM. The CDR3 loop is CASSPSRRRDTQYF. CDR3 nucleotides: TGTGCCAGCAGTCCTTCTAGGAGGAGAGATACGCAGTATTTT.

This clonotype was seen many times. The gene calls are TRBV5-6 and TRBJ2-1; D might be TRBD1 (5 bases). V shed 4 bases and J shed 0 bases, with 11 bases lying between them. Per germline, CDR1 SGHDT and CDR2 YYEEEE. The length of the CDR3 is 15 residues. This chain's CDR3 is CASSLDSYSYNEQFF. CDR3 nucleotides: TGTGCCAGCAGCCTCGACAGTTACTCCTACAATGAGCAGTTCTTC.

This clonotype was picked up many times. The chain carries TRBV3-1 and TRBJ2-5; 11 bases agree with TRBD2. The CDR3 consists of 14 residues. Germline CDR1 and CDR2: LGHDT and YNNKEL (reference sequence). Unmatched junction bases numbered 4, after V lost 5 bases and J lost 5 bases. The CDR3 coding sequence is TGTGCCAGCAGCAGACTAGCGGGGTCGGAGACCCAGTACTTC. Encoded protein: CASSRLAGSETQYF.

At least ten counts were recorded for this clonotype. The chain recombines TRBV6-1 with TRBJ2-7; 13 nucleotides line up with TRBD2. The CDR3 totals 15 residues. The V and J ends lost 6 bases and 5 bases, in that order; junction bases with no gene match: 7. Germline loops: CDR1 MNHNS, CDR2 SASEGT. This CDR3 is CASSSTSGGGHEQYF. The DNA of the CDR3 is TGTGCCAGCAGCTCTACTAGCGGGGGGGGCCACGAGCAGTACTTC.

This clonotype turned up a few times. V gene TRBV18 combines with J gene TRBJ2-7; no reliable D call. CDR1 and CDR2 (germline): KGHSH, LQKENI. V lost 3 bases and J lost 1, with 10 bases in between. This CDR3 contains 14 residues. CDR3 in DNA: TGTGCCAGCTCACCCCGGCCGGATTCCTACGAGCAGTACTTC. Amino acids: CASSPRPDSYEQYF.

This sequence joins TRBV19 and TRBJ1-2; tentatively, D is TRBD1 (6 bases). The ends were cut back, 7 bases at V and 7 bases at J, with 16 bases in the middle. The CDR3 loop spans 13 amino acids. CDR1 and CDR2 from the germline V gene are LNHDA and SQIVND (reference sequence). CDR3 bases: TGTGCCAGTACCAACGGCCGGGGGCCTGGCTACACCTTC. Translating gives CASTNGRGPGYTF.

This clonotype was found many times. The J gene is TRBJ1-4, the V gene TRBV12-3 or TRBV12-4; 7 positions match TRBD1. Unmatched junction bases numbered 7, after V lost 5 bases and J lost 7 bases. This CDR3 comprises 14 residues. CDR3 DNA: TGTGCCAGCAGTCCCAGGGGGGGCACTGAAAAACTGTTTTTT. Translating it yields CASSPRGGTEKLFF.

This clonotype was picked up many times. The V and J genes are TRBV11-2 and TRBJ2-1; D unresolved. Germline V gives CDR1 SGHAT, CDR2 FQNNGV. This CDR3 is 16 amino acids long. The V gene lost 5 bases and the J gene lost 8 bases, with 22 bases spanning the gap. CDR3 loop: CASSLRGIGENDEQFF. The CDR3 DNA sequence: TGTGCCAGCAGCCTCCGTGGGATTGGGGAAAATGATGAGCAGTTCTTC.

The V gene is TRBV29-1, the J gene TRBJ2-7; 9 nucleotides align to TRBD1. The CDR3 is 13 amino acids. The germline gives CDR1 SQVTM, CDR2 ANQGSEA. The V gene end was trimmed by 2 bases and the J gene end by 7 bases; junction bases not matched to a gene: 6. CDR3 amino acids: CSVELGTGTEQYF. CDR3 nucleotides: TGCAGCGTTGAATTAGGGACAGGGACAGAGCAGTACTTC.

The sample holds many counts of this clonotype. V and J are TRBV28 and TRBJ1-2; 10 bases line up with TRBD1. V was clipped by 8 bases and J by 4 bases; unmatched bases: 4. The germline CDR1 and CDR2 sequences are MDHEN and SYDVKM. The CDR3 consists of 13 residues. CDR3 protein: CASQGQGTYGYTF. The DNA of the CDR3 is TGTGCCAGCCAGGGACAGGGGACCTATGGCTACACCTTC.

This clonotype was seen repeatedly, ten times or more. For the CDR3, the DNA is TGTGCCAGCAGCAAAGACACCAATCTCAACGAGCAGTACTTC. This sequence encodes CASSKDTNLNEQYF. The chain employs TRBV5-6 and TRBJ2-7; D is unresolved. The germline V gene encodes CDR1 SGHDT and CDR2 YYEEEE. The CDR3 has 14 amino acids. The V and J ends lost 4 bases and 5 bases respectively, with 16 bases between them.

This clonotype appeared a few times. V and J are TRBV5-5 and TRBJ2-3, with 8 bases that match TRBD1. The CDR3 covers 15 residues. Trimming cost V 4 bases and J 4 bases; bases outside gene matches: 8. Germline CDR1 and CDR2: SGHKS and YYEKEE (reference sequence). CDR3 loop: CASSVRTGMPDTQYF. Written as DNA, the CDR3 is TGTGCCAGCAGCGTACGGACAGGGATGCCAGATACGCAGTATTTT.

This clonotype was seen at least ten times. V is TRBV12-3 or TRBV12-4 and J is TRBJ1-5; 7 nucleotides match TRBD1. V trimming: 5 bases; J trimming: 5 bases; junction bases outside the gene matches: 9. The CDR3 is made up of 15 amino acids. The CDR3 reads CASSPRTGFHQPQHF. The CDR3 DNA is TGTGCCAGCAGTCCGAGGACAGGTTTCCATCAGCCCCAGCATTTT.

This clonotype was found a few times. This clone may be a read error of a much larger clone one base away. The conserved phenylalanine or tryptophan is not found at the CDR3 terminus, so this likely reflects a read error. This chain connects TRBV7-3 to TRBJ2-3; D not resolved. The CDR3 runs 12 residues. V lost 2 bases to trimming and J lost 4 bases, with 4 bases between them. CDR1 and CDR2 from the germline V gene are SGHTA and FQGTGA. Here the CDR3 DNA reads TGTGCCAGCAGCTTAGCTTCAGATACGCAGTATCTT. Protein sequence: CASSLASDTQYL.

The chain joins TRBV7-3 to TRBJ2-1, with a weak D call TRBD2 (7 bases). V gave up 2 bases and J gave up 8 bases, with 16 bases separating them. Germline V CDR1 and CDR2: SGHTA, FQGTGA. The length of the CDR3 is 15 residues. CDR3 DNA sequence: TGTGCCAGCAGCTTATCGGCGGGGGCTGGCTATGAGCAGTTCTTC. Encoded protein: CASSLSAGAGYEQFF.

On this clonotype: One base separates it from a far larger clone, so it is likely a read error. The DNA of the CDR3 is TGTGCCAGCAGAGTAACAGGGGGCTACGAGCAGTTCTTC. Translated: CASRVTGGYEQFF. V usage is TRBV2 and J usage is TRBJ2-1, with 9 bases lining up with TRBD1. V trimming: 6 bases; J trimming: 10 bases; junction bases outside the gene matches: 7. CDR3 length equals 13 residues. Germline CDR1 is SNHLY and CDR2 is FYNNEI.

CDR3 bases: TGCGCCAGCAGCCGAGACGGTCTAGCTAGTCTTCCGGGGGAGCTGTTTTTT. Its translation is CASSRDGLASLPGELFF. V and J are TRBV5-1 and TRBJ2-2; the D gene is possibly TRBD2 (5 bases). V was clipped by 4 bases and J by 8 bases, with 24 bases between them. The germline V gene has CDR1 SGHRS and CDR2 YFSETQ. The CDR3 runs 17 residues.

This clonotype has just a few counts. This chain links TRBV5-1 with TRBJ1-2; 9 bases line up with TRBD1. The V segment lost 4 bases and the J segment 4 bases; nucleotides outside the gene matches: 5. The length of the CDR3 is 14 residues. Germline-derived CDR1 and CDR2 are SGHRS and YFSETQ. CDR3 in DNA: TGCGCCAGCAGCACAGGGGGCAGAGGCTATGGCTACACCTTC. Its protein is CASSTGGRGYGYTF.

This clonotype was seen at least ten times. The rearrangement uses TRBV28 and TRBJ2-7, with a weak D call TRBD1 (6 bases). Germline lookup yields CDR1 MDHEN and CDR2 SYDVKM. Trimming cost V 2 bases and J 0 bases, with 17 bases left between them. The CDR3 runs 17 residues. Here the CDR3 DNA reads TGTGCCAGCAGTTTAATGCAGGGGTCTTCAAGCTCCTACGAGCAGTACTTC. Its translation: CASSLMQGSSSSYEQYF.